Here is one T cell receptor (beta chain) with its context. The antigen remains unidentified. The PCR was carried out with 60 Vbeta primers and 13 Jbeta primers. Assay: immunoSEQ multiplex PCR; the TCRdb copy retains only in-frame clones and omits some. The table lists 100,000 or so clones, about 75% of them singletons. The CDR3 is 15 residues long. V shed 6 bases, J shed 4 bases, and the junction held 10 bases outside the gene matches. The V gene's germline CDR1 is SSHAT and CDR2 FNYEAQ (reference sequence). The data originate from a study of cytomegalovirus exposure and HLA in healthy donors. Study-wide results and limits: Per a later analysis, HLA-associated TCR beta chains showed more clonal expansion than other, equally common TCR beta chains.

Sample: PBMCs. The chain joins TRBV7-7 to TRBJ1-1; 8 bases align to TRBD1. The sequence came from a man younger than 40 in good health and CMV-seropositive. The CDR3 nucleotides are TGTGCCAGCAGGCGCAGGGGGCGCGAGGTCACTGAAGCTTTCTTT. Translation: CASRRRGREVTEAFF.